The 6 T cell receptor beta chains reported below all come from one sample, sequenced in a study of T cell responses to AZD1222 COVID-19 vaccine. TCRdb's copy holds only in-frame clones and misses some; the assay was immunoSEQ multiplex PCR. The sample yields 98,000 or so clones, about 90% seen once. The material sequenced was peripheral blood, taken 28 days after the second AZD1222 dose. All receptors come from an adult who received the AZD1222 COVID-19 vaccine.

CDR3 bases: TGCGCCAGCAGCCAAGGGAGGTGGGGCAGCACAGATACGCAGTATTTT. As protein: CASSQGRWGSTDTQYF. The chain couples TRBV4-1 to TRBJ2-3; D may be TRBD1 or TRBD2 (5 bases each). Deletions cut 1 base from V and 0 bases from J, with 11 bases between. CDR1 and CDR2 (germline): MGHRA, YSYEKL. The CDR3 runs to 16 residues.

The chain combines TRBV19 with TRBJ1-2; D unresolved. From germline, CDR1 is LNHDA and CDR2 SQIVND (reference sequence). The CDR3 covers 15 residues. V was pared by 5 bases and J by 3 bases, with 16 bases between. The CDR3 is CASSLAGFKDYGYTF. DNA of the CDR3: TGTGCCAGTAGTCTTGCCGGATTTAAAGACTATGGCTACACCTTC. The full variable domain, with the rest looked up from reference TRBV19 and TRBJ1-2, is DGGITQSPKYLFRKEGQNVTLSCEQNLNHDAMYWYRQDPGQGLRLIYYSQIVNDFQKGDIAEGYSVSREKKESFPLTVTSAQKNPTAFYLCASSLAGFKDYGYTFGSGTRLTVV.

The chain recombines TRBV5-1 with TRBJ2-7, with a possible D match to TRBD1 (5 bases). CDR1 is SGHRS, CDR2 YFSETQ, per germline. The CDR3 totals 12 residues. Trimming removed 1 base at V and 6 bases at J, with 8 bases between. CDR3 in DNA: TGCGCCAGCAGCTTGATAGGGGCCGAGCAGTACTTC. Amino acids: CASSLIGAEQYF.

The chain links TRBV5-6 to TRBJ2-4; the D gene could be TRBD1 or TRBD2 (5 bases each). In germline, CDR1 is SGHDT, CDR2 YYEEEE. CDR3 length: 15 residues. Between the trimmed V and J ends, which lost 3 bases and 4 bases, there was a span of 14 bases. As DNA, the CDR3 is TGTGCCAGCAGCTCCTGGGGACGGCTAAAAAACATTCAGTACTTC. This encodes CASSSWGRLKNIQYF.

The rearrangement joins TRBV6-5 to TRBJ1-2, with 7 bases that match TRBD1. The CDR3 spans 14 residues. The V and J ends lost 4 bases and 2 bases, in that order; junction bases with no gene match: 4. Germline V CDR1 and CDR2: MNHEY, SVGAGI. CDR3 nucleotides: TGTGCCAGCAGTTCGGGACAGAAGAACTATGGCTACACCTTC. It specifies CASSSGQKNYGYTF.

The genes are TRBV3-1 (or the pseudogene TRBV3-2) and TRBJ1-3, with D unresolved. The V and J ends lost 2 bases and 1 base respectively, with 12 bases between them. There are 16 residues in the CDR3. Per the germline V gene, CDR1 is LGHDT and CDR2 is YNNKEL (reference sequence). CDR3 loop: CASSQWLQGSGNTIYF. In DNA, the CDR3 is TGTGCCAGCAGCCAATGGTTGCAAGGATCTGGAAACACCATATATTTT.